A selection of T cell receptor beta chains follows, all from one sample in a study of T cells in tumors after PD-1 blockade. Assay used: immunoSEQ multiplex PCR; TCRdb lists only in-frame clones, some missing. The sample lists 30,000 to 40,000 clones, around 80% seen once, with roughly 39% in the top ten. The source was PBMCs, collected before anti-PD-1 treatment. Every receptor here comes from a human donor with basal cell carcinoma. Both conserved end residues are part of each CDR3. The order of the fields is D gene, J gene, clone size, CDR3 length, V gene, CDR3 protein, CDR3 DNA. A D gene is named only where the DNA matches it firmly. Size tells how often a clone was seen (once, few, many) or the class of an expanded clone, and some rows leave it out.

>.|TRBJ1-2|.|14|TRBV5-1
CASSREEEAYGYTF
TGCGCCAGCTCCCGGGAGGAAGAGGCCTATGGCTACACCTTC
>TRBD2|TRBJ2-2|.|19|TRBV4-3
CASSQSAGLAGDRTGELFF
TGCGCCAGCAGCCAATCTGCGGGACTAGCGGGAGACCGCACCGGGGAGCTGTTTTTT
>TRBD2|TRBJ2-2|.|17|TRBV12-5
CASGLPRVAGRTGELFF
TGTGCTAGTGGTTTGCCCAGGGTAGCGGGGCGCACCGGGGAGCTGTTTTTT
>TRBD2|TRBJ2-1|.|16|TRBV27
CASSPQPGLAGSPWFF
TGTGCCAGCAGTCCCCAACCGGGACTAGCGGGTTCCCCATGGTTCTTC
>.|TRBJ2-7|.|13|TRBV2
CASSPPGPYEQYF
TGTGCCAGCAGTCCCCCAGGCCCCTACGAGCAGTACTTC
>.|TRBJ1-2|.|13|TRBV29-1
CSVAHRANYGYTF
TGCAGCGTTGCTCACAGGGCTAACTATGGCTACACCTTC
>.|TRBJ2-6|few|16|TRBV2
CASTTGNPSGANVLTF
TGTGCCAGCACCACAGGGAACCCCTCTGGGGCCAACGTCCTGACTTTC
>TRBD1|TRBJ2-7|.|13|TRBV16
CASMGQAGYEQYF
TGTGCCAGCATGGGACAGGCCGGCTACGAGCAGTACTTC
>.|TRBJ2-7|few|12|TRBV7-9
CASSLGVGEQYF
TGTGCCAGCAGCTTGGGAGTGGGCGAGCAGTACTTC
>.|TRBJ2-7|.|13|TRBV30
CAWSKGVEGEQYF
TGTGCCTGGAGTAAAGGGGTTGAGGGCGAGCAGTACTTC
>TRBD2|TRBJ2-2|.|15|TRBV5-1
CASSPTSGRAGELFF
TGCGCCAGCAGCCCCACTAGCGGGAGGGCCGGGGAGCTGTTTTTT
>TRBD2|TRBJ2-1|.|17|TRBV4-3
CASSQDNGAGRGNEQFF
TGCGCCAGCAGCCAAGATAATGGGGCAGGGAGGGGCAATGAGCAGTTCTTC
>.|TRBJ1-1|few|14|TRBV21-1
CAARGRVANTEAFF
TGTGCCGCCCGGGGCAGGGTGGCGAACACTGAAGCTTTCTTT
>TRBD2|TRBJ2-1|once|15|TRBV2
CASSPRTSANNEQFF
TGTGCCAGCAGCCCCCGGACTAGCGCAAACAATGAGCAGTTCTTC
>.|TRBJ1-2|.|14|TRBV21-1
CASISLVQGRGYTF
TGTGCCAGCATCTCTCTAGTTCAGGGTAGAGGCTACACCTTC
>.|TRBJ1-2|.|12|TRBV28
CASSSSSYGYTF
TGTGCCAGCAGTTCCTCAAGCTATGGCTACACCTTC
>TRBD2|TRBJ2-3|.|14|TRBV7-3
CASSLAGGTDTQYF
TGTGCCAGCAGCTTAGCGGGGGGCACAGATACGCAGTATTTT
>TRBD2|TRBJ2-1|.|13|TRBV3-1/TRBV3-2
CASSQVFGGEQFF
TGTGCCAGCAGCCAAGTTTTCGGGGGGGAACAGTTCTTC
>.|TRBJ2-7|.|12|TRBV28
CASDSPGGEQYF
TGTGCCAGCGATTCACCGGGCGGGGAGCAGTACTTC
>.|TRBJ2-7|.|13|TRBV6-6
CASSFLSAGEQYF
TGTGCCAGCAGTTTTCTGTCGGCCGGGGAGCAGTACTTC
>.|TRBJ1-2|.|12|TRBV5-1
CASSGQYYGYTF
TGCGCCAGCTCTGGACAGTACTATGGCTACACCTTC
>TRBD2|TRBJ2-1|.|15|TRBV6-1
CASSEETSGYNEQFF
TGTGCCAGCAGTGAGGAGACTAGCGGCTACAATGAGCAGTTCTTC
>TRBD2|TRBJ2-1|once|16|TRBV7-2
CASSTGSGSSYNEQFF
TGTGCCAGCAGCACTGGTAGCGGGAGCTCCTACAATGAGCAGTTCTTC
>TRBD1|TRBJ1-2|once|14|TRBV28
CASSPGTGNYGYTF
TGTGCCAGCAGCCCCGGGACAGGGAACTATGGCTACACCTTC
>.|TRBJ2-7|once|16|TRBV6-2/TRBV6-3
CASSRLGTGESYEQYF
TGTGCCAGCAGCCGTCTGGGGACCGGCGAATCCTACGAGCAGTACTTC
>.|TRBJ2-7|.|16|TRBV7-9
CASSLNGGGTIYEQYF
TGTGCCAGCAGCTTAAACGGAGGCGGGACCATCTACGAGCAGTACTTC
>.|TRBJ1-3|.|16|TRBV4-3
CASSQDSGGQGNTIYF
TGCGCCAGCAGCCAAGATAGCGGGGGCCAGGGAAACACCATATATTTT
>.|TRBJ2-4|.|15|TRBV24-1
CATRPDPLAKNIQYF
TGTGCCACTCGACCCGACCCACTAGCCAAAAACATTCAGTACTTC
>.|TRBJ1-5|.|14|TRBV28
CASRLPGEPQPQHF
TGTGCCAGCAGGCTCCCAGGGGAACCTCAGCCCCAGCATTTT
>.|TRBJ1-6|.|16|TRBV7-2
CASSPHLRGNNSPLHF
TGTGCCAGCAGCCCTCACCTGAGGGGAAATAATTCACCCCTCCACTTT
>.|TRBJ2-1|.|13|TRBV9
CASSAPSGNEQFF
TGTGCCAGCAGCGCCCCTTCCGGAAATGAGCAGTTCTTC
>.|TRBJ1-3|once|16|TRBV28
CASSPLSEPSGNTIYF
TGTGCCAGCAGTCCTCTCAGCGAGCCCTCTGGAAACACCATATATTTT
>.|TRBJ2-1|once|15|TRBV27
CAARPAAGTVGEQFF
TGTGCCGCCAGACCGGCAGCGGGTACCGTCGGGGAGCAGTTCTTC
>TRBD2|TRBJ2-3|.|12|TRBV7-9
CASSPGGDTQYF
TGTGCCAGCAGCCCCGGGGGGGATACGCAGTATTTT
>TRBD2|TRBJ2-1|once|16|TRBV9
CASSVATSGYAGEQFF
TGTGCCAGCAGCGTGGCGACTAGCGGATATGCCGGTGAGCAGTTCTTC
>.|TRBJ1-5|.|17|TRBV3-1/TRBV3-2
CASSQRDILGGGQPQHF
TGTGCCAGCAGCCAGAGGGATATATTGGGGGGGGGTCAGCCCCAGCATTTT
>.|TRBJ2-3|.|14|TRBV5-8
CASSLRTGPDTQYF
TGTGCCAGCAGCTTGAGGACTGGGCCAGATACGCAGTATTTT
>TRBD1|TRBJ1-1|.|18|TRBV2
CASSEGWDRVKRATEAFF
TGTGCCAGCAGTGAAGGGTGGGACAGGGTAAAGAGAGCCACTGAAGCTTTCTTT
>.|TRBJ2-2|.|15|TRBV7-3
CASSLSRGNTGELFF
TGTGCCAGCAGCTTAAGCAGGGGGAACACCGGGGAGCTGTTTTTT
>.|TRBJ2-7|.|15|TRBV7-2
CASSLAPASSYEQYF
TGTGCCAGCAGCTTAGCCCCAGCCAGCTCCTACGAGCAGTACTTC
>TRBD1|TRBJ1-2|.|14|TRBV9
CASSPRGDSYGYTF
TGTGCCAGCAGCCCCCGCGGGGACAGCTATGGCTACACCTTC
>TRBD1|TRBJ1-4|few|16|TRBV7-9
CASSPRGSATNEKLFF
TGTGCCAGCAGCCCCAGGGGGAGTGCAACTAATGAAAAACTGTTTTTT
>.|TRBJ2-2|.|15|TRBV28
CASSYRARGTGELFF
TGTGCCAGCAGTTATAGAGCGAGGGGCACCGGGGAGCTGTTTTTT
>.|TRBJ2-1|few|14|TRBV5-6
CASSPMLGRGEQFF
TGTGCCAGCAGCCCGATGCTGGGGCGAGGTGAGCAGTTCTTC
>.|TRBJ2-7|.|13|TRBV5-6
CASSLQPRGEQYF
TGTGCCAGCAGCTTGCAGCCTCGAGGTGAGCAGTACTTC
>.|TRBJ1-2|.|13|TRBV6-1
CASSEGLNYGYTF
TGTGCCAGCAGTGAGGGCCTTAACTATGGCTACACCTTC